The 12 T cell receptor beta chains listed next were all sequenced from one sample in a study of CD8 T cells in ankylosing spondylitis. Study findings and constraints: Ankylosing spondylitis blood seemed to carry a telltale TCR beta motif made of about 8 highly homologous variants.

TCRdb ran MiXCR on the 5' RACE reads and lists one entry per CDR3 protein. Here the sample spans around 890,000 distinct CDR3 sequences, 12% being singletons. Their cognate antigens are unknown. The sequenced material came from blood, either unsorted or a sorted T cell fraction (not recorded which). These receptors were collected from a male donor with ankylosing spondylitis.

CDR3 amino acids: CASTSGVRGYTF. The DNA of the CDR3 is TGTGCCAGCACCTCAGGGGTTCGGGGCTACACCTTC. V gene TRBV6-6 combines with J gene TRBJ1-2; weak D call: TRBD1 (6 bases). This CDR3 is built from 12 residues. The V gene's germline CDR1 is MNHNY and CDR2 SVGAGI (reference sequence). Between the trimmed V and J ends, which lost 7 bases and 8 bases, there was a span of 14 bases.

The V gene is TRBV28, the J gene TRBJ2-7, with TRBD1 as a possible D gene (5 bases). CDR3 length: 15 residues. From germline, CDR1 is MDHEN and CDR2 SYDVKM. V gave up 5 bases and J gave up 4 bases, with 18 bases separating them. CDR3 region: CASSLPRQPMYEQYF. DNA for the CDR3: TGTGCCAGCAGTCTTCCTCGACAGCCGATGTACGAGCAGTACTTC.

The chain carries TRBV7-6 and TRBJ2-3, with TRBD2 as a possible D gene (7 bases). The CDR3 contains 17 residues. Germline V gives CDR1 SGHVS, CDR2 FNYEAQ. With 3 bases removed from V and 0 bases from J, the gap between germline ends came to 16 bases. The chain's CDR3 is CASSFRAAGASTDTQYF. Here the CDR3 DNA reads TGTGCCAGCAGCTTCCGGGCCGCGGGGGCTAGCACAGATACGCAGTATTTT.

This chain uses TRBV20-1 with TRBJ1-5; 7 bases agree with TRBD1. V shed 6 bases, J shed 4 bases, and the junction held 9 bases outside the gene matches. CDR1 and CDR2 from the germline V gene are DFQATT and SNEGSKA (reference sequence). This CDR3 is 14 amino acids long. CDR3: CSARPGQINQPQHF. The CDR3 nucleotides are TGCAGTGCGAGACCGGGACAGATAAATCAGCCCCAGCATTTT.

This chain links TRBV9 with TRBJ2-5; TRBD1 is a possible D gene (5 bases). CDR1 and CDR2 (germline): SGDLS, YYNGEE. V gave up 0 bases and J gave up 5 bases, with 8 bases separating them. This CDR3 comprises 13 residues. The CDR3 bases are TGTGCCAGCAGCGTAGGGGGCACCGAGACCCAGTACTTC. Residues: CASSVGGTETQYF. Complete variable domain (other parts from reference TRBV9 and TRBJ2-5): DSGVTQTPKHLITATGQRVTLRCSPRSGDLSVYWYQQSLDQGLQFLIQYYNGEERAKGNILERFSAQQFPDLHSELNLSSLELGDSALYFCASSVGGTETQYFGPGTRLLVL.

This clonotype was counted only a few times. V is TRBV2 and J is TRBJ1-2; the match to TRBD1 covers 7 bases. The CDR3 length is 15 residues. Germline trimming cut 6 bases from V and 4 bases from J; bases unmatched to any gene: 11. Looked up from germline, CDR1 is SNHLY and CDR2 is FYNNEI. The CDR3 is CASSATPGQTYGYTF. CDR3 sequence (DNA): TGTGCCAGCAGCGCCACTCCGGGACAGACCTATGGCTACACCTTC.

This clonotype was found a few times. The chain combines TRBV4-3 with TRBJ2-3; D may correspond to TRBD1 or TRBD2 (6 bases each). This CDR3 has 16 residues. The germline V gene encodes CDR1 LGHNA and CDR2 YSLEER. With 4 bases removed from V and 3 bases from J, the gap between germline ends came to 17 bases. This CDR3 reads CASSLQQGGSTDTQYF. CDR3 sequence (DNA): TGCGCCAGCAGCCTCCAACAGGGAGGAAGTACAGATACGCAGTATTTT.

The rearrangement joins TRBV20-1 to TRBJ2-7, with 7 bases fitting TRBD1. V gave up 0 bases and J gave up 4 bases; unmatched junction bases: 12. The CDR3 totals 16 residues. Germline CDR1 DFQATT, CDR2 SNEGSKA (reference sequence). The DNA of the CDR3 is TGCAGTGCTAGAGATGTTTTGAGGGGACAGTTTTACGAGCAGTACTTC. Protein sequence: CSARDVLRGQFYEQYF.

The J gene is TRBJ2-7, the V gene TRBV27; 13 bases match TRBD2. Per germline, CDR1 MNHEY and CDR2 SMNVEV (reference sequence). V lost 6 bases to trimming and J lost 3 bases; unmatched junction nucleotides: 8. The CDR3 loop spans 16 amino acids. The CDR3 region is CASRRQGTSGIYEQYF. CDR3 bases: TGTGCCAGCAGACGTCAGGGGACTAGCGGGATCTACGAGCAGTACTTC.

V and J are TRBV7-2 and TRBJ1-1; no clear D. CDR3 length equals 15 residues. CDR1 and CDR2 from the germline V gene are SGHTA and FQGNSA. The V gene lost 3 bases and the J gene lost 2 bases, with 13 bases spanning the gap. In nucleotides, the CDR3 is TGTGCCAGCAGCTTTGAATCGGGATACAACACTGAAGCTTTCTTT. Its translation is CASSFESGYNTEAFF.

The rearrangement links TRBV20-1 to TRBJ2-2, with D possibly TRBD2 on 5 matching bases. Germline assignment: CDR1 DFQATT and CDR2 SNEGSKA (reference sequence). Deletions cut 0 bases from V and 5 bases from J, with 7 bases between. There are 13 residues in the CDR3. CDR3 sequence reads: CSARDPGTGELFF. CDR3 coding DNA: TGCAGTGCTAGAGATCCGGGGACCGGGGAGCTGTTTTTT.

V gene TRBV5-1 combines with J gene TRBJ1-2; TRBD1 might be the D (5 bases). Trimming shortened V by 0 bases and J by 4 bases, and 16 bases separated the two germline ends. From germline, CDR1 is SGHRS and CDR2 YFSETQ. The CDR3 is 16 amino acids. The CDR3 is CASSLVAGSGSYGYTF. CDR3 nucleotide sequence: TGCGCCAGCAGCTTGGTGGCAGGGAGTGGTTCCTATGGCTACACCTTC.